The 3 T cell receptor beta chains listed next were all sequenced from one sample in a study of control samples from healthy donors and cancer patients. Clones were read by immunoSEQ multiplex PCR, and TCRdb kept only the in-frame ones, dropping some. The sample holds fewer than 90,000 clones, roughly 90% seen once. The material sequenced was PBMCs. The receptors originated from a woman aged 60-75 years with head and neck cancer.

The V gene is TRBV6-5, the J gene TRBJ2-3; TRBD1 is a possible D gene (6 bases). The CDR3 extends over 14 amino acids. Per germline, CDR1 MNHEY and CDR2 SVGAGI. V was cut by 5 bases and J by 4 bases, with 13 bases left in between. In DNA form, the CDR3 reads TGTGCCAGCAGTCGACAGGTGGTATCAGATACGCAGTATTTT. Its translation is CASSRQVVSDTQYF.

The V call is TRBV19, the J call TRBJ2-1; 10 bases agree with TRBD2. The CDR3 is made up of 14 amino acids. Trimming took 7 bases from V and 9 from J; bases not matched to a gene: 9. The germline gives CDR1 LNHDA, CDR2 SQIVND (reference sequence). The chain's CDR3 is CASTSGRIMSEQFF. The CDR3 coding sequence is TGTGCCAGTACTAGCGGGAGAATCATGAGTGAGCAGTTCTTC.

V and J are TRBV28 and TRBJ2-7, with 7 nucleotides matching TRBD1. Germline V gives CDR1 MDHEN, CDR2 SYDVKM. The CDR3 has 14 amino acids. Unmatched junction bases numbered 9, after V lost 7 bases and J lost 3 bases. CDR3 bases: TGTGCCAGCACAAGACGGGACAGTGACTACGAGCAGTACTTC. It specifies CASTRRDSDYEQYF.